These 32 T cell receptor beta chains originate from one sample sequenced in a study of cytomegalovirus exposure and HLA in healthy donors. In the PCR, 60 Vbeta and 13 Jbeta primers were used. Here immunoSEQ multiplex PCR was the method, and the copy in TCRdb shows in-frame clones only, minus some. The sample yields more than 110,000 clones, roughly 77% seen once. Material for sequencing was PBMCs. All receptors come from a female donor in good health and CMV-seronegative.

V usage is TRBV2 and J usage is TRBJ1-1; D perhaps matches TRBD1 (6 bases). The V gene's germline CDR1 is SNHLY and CDR2 FYNNEI. The ends were cut back, 6 bases at V and 8 bases at J, with 16 bases in the middle. The CDR3 runs 13 residues. The CDR3 DNA reads TGTGCCAGCAGCCTCAGGGGCCGCGGGGAAGCTTTCTTT. Protein: CASSLRGRGEAFF.

The CDR3: CASSLAYQNPYEQYF. For the CDR3, the DNA is TGTGCCAGCAGCTTAGCGTATCAGAACCCCTACGAGCAGTACTTC. The rearrangement joins TRBV7-2 to TRBJ2-7; no definite D call. Germline CDR1 is SGHTA and CDR2 is FQGNSA. The CDR3 covers 15 residues. V shed 0 bases and J shed 2 bases, with 11 bases lying between them. The full variable domain, with the rest looked up from reference TRBV7-2 and TRBJ2-7, is GAGVSQSPSNKVTEKGKDVELRCDPISGHTALYWYRQSLGQGLEFLIYFQGNSAPDKSGLPSDRFSAERTGGSVSTLTIQRTQQEDSAVYLCASSLAYQNPYEQYFGPGTRLTVT.

The V and J genes are TRBV20-1 and TRBJ2-1; 7 bases are shared with TRBD2. Looked up from germline, CDR1 is DFQATT and CDR2 is SNEGSKA (reference sequence). With V trimmed by 3 bases and J by 13 bases, 6 bases remained unmatched. The CDR3 extends over 11 amino acids. CDR3 DNA: TGCAGTGCTAGGGGGCGGGAGCGTCAGTTCTTC. As protein: CSARGRERQFF.

This chain connects TRBV4-3 to TRBJ2-5; 10 bases are shared with TRBD2. This CDR3 is built from 15 residues. V gave up 0 bases and J gave up 2 bases; unmatched junction bases: 0. CDR1 and CDR2 from the germline V gene are LGHNA and YSLEER. The CDR3, as DNA: TGCGCCAGCAGCCAAGAGGGACTAGCGCAAGAGACCCAGTACTTC. Its protein is CASSQEGLAQETQYF.

V is TRBV30 and J is TRBJ1-2, with 7 bases identical to TRBD1. Germline loops: CDR1 GTSNPN, CDR2 SVGIG (reference sequence). The CDR3 is 13 amino acids. V was pared by 7 bases and J by 6 bases, with 11 bases of the junction left unmatched. In nucleotides, the CDR3 is TGTGCCTCCACCCCCAGGGGGTTGGATGGCTACACCTTC. It codes for CASTPRGLDGYTF.

This chain joins TRBV18 and TRBJ2-7, with D unclear. Germline CDR1 reads KGHSH; CDR2 reads LQKENI. V was cut by 5 bases and J by 0 bases, with 8 bases left in between. This CDR3 has 13 residues. CDR3 DNA: TGTGCCAGCTCAAACGGAGCCTCCTACGAGCAGTACTTC. As protein: CASSNGASYEQYF. The whole variable domain, filled in from reference TRBV18 and TRBJ2-7, reads NAGVMQNPRHLVRRRGQEARLRCSPMKGHSHVYWYRQLPEEGLKFMVYLQKENIIDESGMPKERFSAEFPKEGPSILRIQQVVRGDSAAYFCASSNGASYEQYFGPGTRLTVT.

The V and J genes are TRBV10-3 and TRBJ2-3; 12 nucleotides match TRBD1. Per the germline V gene, CDR1 is ENHRY and CDR2 is SYGVKD. V was pared by 4 bases and J by 4 bases, with 9 bases of the junction left unmatched. CDR3 length: 17 amino acids. The CDR3: CAISGNQGQGAADTQYF. The CDR3 DNA reads as TGTGCCATCAGTGGAAATCAGGGACAGGGGGCCGCAGATACGCAGTATTTT.

The genes are TRBV5-6 and TRBJ2-4; perhaps TRBD2 as D (6 bases). CDR1 is SGHDT, CDR2 YYEEEE, per germline. Trimming pared 0 bases from V and 3 bases from J, leaving 7 bases between. The CDR3 covers 14 residues. The CDR3 sequence: CASSLAGVKNIQYF. The CDR3 coding sequence is TGTGCCAGCAGCTTGGCGGGGGTCAAAAACATTCAGTACTTC.

In this sample, this clone turned up a few times. The rearrangement joins TRBV4-1 to TRBJ1-5; no clear D gene. This CDR3 contains 15 residues. Germline CDR1 and CDR2: MGHRA and YSYEKL. V lost 5 bases and J lost 3, with 14 bases in between. The CDR3 protein is CASSSDTGNNQPQHF. In DNA, the CDR3 is TGCGCCAGCAGCTCCGACACCGGTAACAATCAGCCCCAGCATTTT.

This clone was seen a single time. The rearrangement joins TRBV5-5 to TRBJ2-7; D gene unclear. The V end was cut by 4 bases, the J end by 2 bases, with 16 bases between. CDR1 is SGHKS, CDR2 YYEKEE, per germline (reference sequence). The CDR3 spans 15 residues. As DNA, the CDR3 is TGTGCCAGCAGCCACCGTGTCGGTCTAACCTACGAGCAGTACTTC. This gives the protein CASSHRVGLTYEQYF.

This rearrangement joins TRBV6-6 to TRBJ2-3; TRBD1 might be the D (6 bases). The germline V gene encodes CDR1 MNHNY and CDR2 SVGAGI (reference sequence). The CDR3 is 15 amino acids. V was trimmed by 5 bases and J by 6 bases, leaving 18 bases between them. The CDR3 spells CASSPPGHRRDTQYF. In DNA, the CDR3 is TGTGCCAGCAGTCCCCCGGGACACCGAAGGGATACGCAGTATTTT.

The chain couples TRBV28 to TRBJ2-1, with D tentatively TRBD2 (6 bases). CDR1 is MDHEN and CDR2 is SYDVKM in the germline V gene. Trimming left V 5 bases short and J 7 bases short, with 21 bases between. The CDR3 loop spans 16 amino acids. CDR3: CASSPAGPTLYNEQFF. The CDR3 coding sequence is TGTGCCAGCAGTCCCGCGGGACCCACTTTGTATAATGAGCAGTTCTTC.

V gene TRBV30 combines with J gene TRBJ1-4; tentatively, D is TRBD1 (5 bases). V shed 7 bases and J shed 8 bases, with 11 bases lying between them. Germline values: CDR1 GTSNPN, CDR2 SVGIG (reference sequence). The CDR3 has 11 amino acids. The CDR3 protein is CASRGGEKLFF. CDR3 DNA: TGTGCCTCACGGGGGGGGGAAAAACTGTTTTTT.

V is TRBV5-1 and J is TRBJ2-7; tentative D call: TRBD2 (6 bases). The CDR3 totals 18 residues. Germline CDR1 SGHRS, CDR2 YFSETQ. V gave up 4 bases and J gave up 0 bases, with 23 bases separating them. CDR3 residues: CASSRAGGAGSSSYEQYF. In DNA form, the CDR3 reads TGCGCCAGCAGCAGGGCCGGGGGAGCAGGCTCCAGCTCCTACGAGCAGTACTTC. Full variable domain (missing parts from reference TRBV5-1 and TRBJ2-7): KAGVTQTPRYLIKTRGQQVTLSCSPISGHRSVSWYQQTPGQGLQFLFEYFSETQRNKGNFPGRFSGRQFSNSRSEMNVSTLELGDSALYLCASSRAGGAGSSSYEQYFGPGTRLTVT.

As regards this clone: Other nucleotide sequences in the sample specify the same CDR3. The genes are TRBV30 and TRBJ1-2; TRBD1 is a possible D gene (6 bases). This CDR3 is built from 11 residues. Germline values: CDR1 GTSNPN, CDR2 SVGIG (reference sequence). V was pared by 4 bases and J by 7 bases, with 10 bases between. Here the CDR3 reads CAWTTGGGYTF. The CDR3 nucleotides are TGTGCCTGGACGACAGGCGGTGGCTACACCTTC.

The chain employs TRBV14 and TRBJ2-1, with 11 positions matching TRBD2. With 6 bases clipped from V and 10 bases from J, the junction kept 20 bases outside the gene matches. The CDR3 length is 18 residues. CDR1 SGHDN and CDR2 FVKESK come from the germline V gene. DNA for the CDR3: TGTGCCAGCAGGCCGCGGGCTAGCGGGGGGCCAGAGGGAGGGGAGCAGTTCTTC. Translating it yields CASRPRASGGPEGGEQFF.

This clone was seen only a few times. The chain uses TRBV6-5 and TRBJ1-1, with D unresolved. The V end was cut by 6 bases, the J end by 1 base, with 9 bases between. The CDR3 covers 13 residues. Germline CDR1 MNHEY, CDR2 SVGAGI. The CDR3 nucleotides read TGTGCCAGCAGCTGGACTAGGAACACTGAAGCTTTCTTT. Translation: CASSWTRNTEAFF.

V usage is TRBV11-2 and J usage is TRBJ2-1; TRBD2 matches at 7 bases. The germline CDR1 and CDR2 sequences are SGHAT and FQNNGV. The ends lost 5 bases at V and 15 bases at J; junction bases unmatched: 4. The CDR3 loop spans 10 amino acids. CDR3 coding DNA: TGTGCCAGCAGCCTGCGGGAGACGTTCTTC. Translating it yields CASSLRETFF.

The rearrangement links TRBV4-2 to TRBJ2-7, with 7 bases matching TRBD2. The CDR3 runs to 13 residues. Germline trimming cut 5 bases from V and 3 bases from J; bases unmatched to any gene: 4. Germline lookup yields CDR1 LGHNA and CDR2 YNFKEQ. In nucleotides, the CDR3 is TGTGCCAGCAGCTTCGGACTAGGCTACGAGCAGTACTTC. As protein: CASSFGLGYEQYF.

J is TRBJ1-1 and V is TRBV4-1; D is ambiguous. The CDR3 has 11 residues. Trimming shortened V by 5 bases and J by 5 bases, and 6 bases separated the two germline ends. Germline V gives CDR1 MGHRA, CDR2 YSYEKL. The chain's CDR3 is CASSSLTEAFF. DNA of the CDR3: TGCGCCAGCAGCTCACTAACTGAAGCTTTCTTT.

The V gene is TRBV7-6, the J gene TRBJ2-3, with 9 bases lining up with TRBD2. The CDR3 is made up of 18 amino acids. CDR1 and CDR2 from the germline V gene are SGHVS and FNYEAQ. The ends lost 2 bases at V and 3 bases at J; junction bases unmatched: 12. The CDR3 reads CASSLLHAGGSGTDTQYF. The CDR3 coding sequence is TGTGCCAGCAGCTTACTCCATGCGGGAGGGTCGGGGACAGATACGCAGTATTTT. Full variable domain (rest looked up from reference TRBV7-6 and TRBJ2-3): GAGVSQSPRYKVTKRGQDVALRCDPISGHVSLYWYRQALGQGPEFLTYFNYEAQQDKSGLPNDRFSAERPEGSISTLTIQRTEQRDSAMYRCASSLLHAGGSGTDTQYFGPGTRLTVL.

This chain uses TRBV18 with TRBJ1-5, with 7 bases aligning to TRBD1. Germline values: CDR1 KGHSH, CDR2 LQKENI. V dropped 6 bases and J dropped 4; count of bases not matched to a gene: 3. The CDR3 loop spans 13 amino acids. The DNA for the CDR3 is TGTGCCAGCTCCCCGGACAGGAATCAGCCCCAGCATTTT. Translation gives CASSPDRNQPQHF.

CDR3 in DNA: TGTGCCAGCTCATTCGGACAGGGGGAGCTGTTTTTT. Translating gives CASSFGQGELFF. This sequence joins TRBV18 and TRBJ2-2; D possibly corresponds to TRBD1 (6 bases). Germline lookup yields CDR1 KGHSH and CDR2 LQKENI. The CDR3 consists of 12 residues. V lost 5 bases, J lost 8 bases, and 9 bases lay in between.

J is TRBJ2-1 and V is TRBV7-2, with unresolved D. Trimming removed 2 bases from V and 6 bases from J, with 14 bases in between. CDR3 length: 15 residues. The germline V gene encodes CDR1 SGHTA and CDR2 FQGNSA. The CDR3 sequence is CASSLSRSFPNEQFF. In nucleotides, the CDR3 is TGTGCCAGCAGCTTAAGTCGGTCGTTCCCCAATGAGCAGTTCTTC.

This rearrangement joins TRBV28 to TRBJ1-2; 8 bases agree with TRBD1. The CDR3 has 12 amino acids. The V and J ends lost 6 bases and 6 bases, in that order; junction bases with no gene match: 3. Germline V CDR1 and CDR2: MDHEN, SYDVKM. The CDR3 nucleotides read TGTGCCAGCAGCCCGGACAGGGATGGCTACACCTTC. Protein: CASSPDRDGYTF.

The genes are TRBV6-4 and TRBJ1-1; 10 bases fit TRBD1. This CDR3 contains 15 residues. Per germline, CDR1 MRHNA and CDR2 SNTAGT. Trimming at V came to 7 bases and at J to 3 bases, leaving 8 bases not matched to a gene. The CDR3 DNA follows: TGTGCCAGCATCACCGGGACAGGGGTTTACACTGAAGCTTTCTTT. Its translation: CASITGTGVYTEAFF.

The sample holds a few counts of this clone. The CDR3 sequence is CASSMAGGTEAFF. As DNA, the CDR3 is TGCGCCAGCAGTATGGCAGGGGGAACTGAAGCTTTCTTT. The chain carries TRBV5-1 and TRBJ1-1; TRBD1 aligns across 7 bases. Per germline, CDR1 SGHRS and CDR2 YFSETQ. CDR3 size: 13 residues. V shed 5 bases and J 5 bases; nucleotides not matched to a gene: 6.

The CDR3 sequence: CASSLAAGADTQYF. CDR3 nucleotides: TGTGCCAGCAGCTTAGCTGCGGGGGCAGATACGCAGTATTTT. The V and J genes are TRBV11-3 and TRBJ2-3, with 7 bases aligning to TRBD2. The V and J ends lost 1 base and 4 bases, in that order; junction bases with no gene match: 2. The CDR3 length is 14 residues. The germline V gene has CDR1 SGHNT and CDR2 YENEEA.

This sequence joins TRBV30 and TRBJ2-1; 16 bases line up with TRBD2. The junction had 9 bases not matched to a gene; V was cut back by 4 bases and J by 9 bases. Germline V gene data show CDR1 as GTSNPN and CDR2 as SVGIG (reference sequence). The CDR3 loop spans 16 amino acids. CDR3 amino acids: CAWKTLGLAGGGEQFF. The CDR3, as DNA: TGTGCCTGGAAAACCCTGGGACTAGCGGGAGGGGGTGAGCAGTTCTTC.

The gene calls are TRBV27 and TRBJ2-3; 8 nucleotides match TRBD2. CDR1 is MNHEY and CDR2 is SMNVEV in the germline V gene (reference sequence). The ends lost 4 bases at V and 3 bases at J; junction bases unmatched: 9. CDR3 length: 16 amino acids. CDR3 protein: CASSSPASGQTDTQYF. Here the CDR3 DNA reads TGTGCCAGCAGTTCCCCAGCTAGCGGGCAGACAGATACGCAGTATTTT.

V usage is TRBV2 and J usage is TRBJ1-2; TRBD1 might be the D (5 bases). This CDR3 spans 13 amino acids. Trimming left V 6 bases short and J 4 bases short, with 12 bases between. Germline V gives CDR1 SNHLY, CDR2 FYNNEI. CDR3 in amino acids: CASRATESYGYTF. Written as DNA, the CDR3 is TGTGCCAGCAGGGCGACAGAGAGCTATGGCTACACCTTC.

The gene calls are TRBV28 and TRBJ2-1, with 15 bases matching TRBD2. The germline V gene has CDR1 MDHEN and CDR2 SYDVKM. The CDR3 is 17 residues long. V was pared by 2 bases and J by 8 bases, with 7 bases of the junction left unmatched. CDR3 DNA sequence: TGTGCCAGCAGTTTACGGGGCGGACTAGCGGGGGGGCATGAGCAGTTCTTC. It specifies CASSLRGGLAGGHEQFF.